This is a list of T cell receptor beta chains from one sample in a study of molecular identifiers for immune sequencing clone quantification. MiXCR, run by TCRdb on the PCR reads, gives a single entry per CDR3 protein. Here the sample spans 550,000 to 750,000 distinct CDR3 sequences, less than 20% being singletons. Sequencing was carried out using naive CD8+ T cells from blood, with Jurkat cell RNA spiked in. These receptor sequences come from a human donor in good health. Some libraries in this study had Jurkat cell RNA spiked in. The CDR3 runs from the conserved cysteine through the conserved F or W. The order of the fields is D gene, V gene, J gene, clone size, CDR3 protein, CDR3 DNA. A D gene is named only where the DNA matches it firmly. Clone size is not always given. Where it is, it says once, few, many or a class for expanded clones.

>-|TRBV7-6|TRBJ1-6|many
CASSPLINSPLHF
TGTGCCAGCAGCCCTCTCATTAATTCACCCCTCCACTTT
>TRBD1|TRBV6-5|TRBJ2-7|many
CASSSLTGDEQYF
TGTGCCAGCAGTTCCCTGACAGGGGACGAGCAGTACTTC
>TRBD2|TRBV19|TRBJ2-7|-
CASRVPGGYEQYF
TGTGCCAGTAGAGTCCCGGGGGGCTACGAGCAGTACTTC
>-|TRBV7-9|TRBJ2-4|many
CASSLVTGTKNIQYF
TGTGCCAGCAGCTTAGTAACAGGGACCAAAAACATTCAGTACTTC
>-|TRBV15|TRBJ2-3|many
CATSRDGAGHLDTQYF
TGTGCCACCAGCAGAGATGGGGCAGGGCATTTAGATACGCAGTATTTT
>TRBD1|TRBV12-3/TRBV12-4|TRBJ1-6|-
CASSYRGNSINSPLHF
TGTGCCAGCAGCTACAGGGGAAACTCTATTAATTCACCCCTCCACTTT
>-|TRBV12-3/TRBV12-4|TRBJ1-5|many
CASSSGDTGQPQHF
TGTGCCAGCAGTTCAGGGGACACGGGGCAGCCCCAGCATTTT
>-|TRBV25-1|TRBJ1-1|-
CASSELENTEASF
TGTGCCAGCAGTGAATTGGAAAACACTGAAGCTTCCTTT
>-|TRBV12-3/TRBV12-4|TRBJ2-3|-
CASSFGGLRSSTDTQYF
TGTGCCAGCAGTTTCGGGGGTCTGCGATCTAGCACAGATACGCAGTATTTT
>-|TRBV6-2/TRBV6-3|TRBJ1-5|many
CASSYKGPHVNQPQHF
TGTGCCAGCAGTTACAAAGGACCCCATGTCAATCAGCCCCAGCATTTT
>-|TRBV7-9|TRBJ2-2|many
CASSLLQNTGELFF
TGTGCCAGCAGCCTACTACAGAACACCGGGGAGCTGTTTTTT
>-|TRBV4-1|TRBJ1-1|many
CASSRDTQFEAFF
TGCGCCAGCAGCCGGGACACCCAATTTGAAGCTTTCTTT
>-|TRBV13|TRBJ2-1|-
CASRVLGEQFF
TGTGCCAGCAGGGTGTTGGGTGAGCAGTTCTTC
>TRBD2|TRBV4-3|TRBJ2-1|many
CASSPGLAANEQFF
TGCGCCAGCAGCCCGGGACTAGCGGCTAATGAGCAGTTCTTC
>TRBD2|TRBV20-1|TRBJ2-1|-
CSTGGLVNEQFF
TGCAGTACCGGTGGACTAGTCAATGAGCAGTTCTTC
>-|TRBV30|TRBJ2-7|few
CAWGGTGLYEQYF
TGTGCCTGGGGAGGAACAGGGCTCTACGAGCAGTACTTC
>-|TRBV5-6|TRBJ1-4|many
CASSVGQPRREKLFF
TGTGCCAGCAGCGTGGGACAACCTCGGAGGGAAAAACTGTTTTTT
>-|TRBV7-9|TRBJ1-5|-
CASSPSYSNQPRHF
TGTGCCAGCAGCCCTTCATATAGCAATCAGCCCCGGCATTTT
>-|TRBV4-1|TRBJ2-7|-
CASRAVIGTQSYEQYF
TGCGCCAGCAGAGCGGTCATCGGGACACAATCCTACGAGCAGTACTTC
>-|TRBV19|TRBJ2-1|few
CASSIGFLANYNEQFF
TGTGCCAGTAGTATAGGTTTTCTAGCCAACTACAATGAGCAGTTCTTC
>TRBD1|TRBV27|TRBJ2-3|-
CASSSLDRGVDTQYF
TGTGCCAGCAGTTCACTGGACAGGGGAGTGGATACGCAGTATTTT
>-|TRBV6-5|TRBJ2-3|many
CASSYSIGLADTQYF
TGTGCCAGCAGTTACTCGATAGGGTTGGCAGATACGCAGTATTTT